The 26 T cell receptor beta chains in this list originate from one sample, sequenced in a study of blood T cells in healthy people across ages. A sample-barcoded 5' primer and a J-beta primer mix were used in a second PCR of roughly 7 to 11 cycles. MiXCR, applied by TCRdb to the 5' RACE reads, yields one record per CDR3 protein. The table includes 780,000 or so distinct CDR3 sequences, just over 55% detected once. The sequenced sample consisted of blood. The receptors stem from a man in his forties or fifties in good health.

The chain links TRBV7-6 to TRBJ2-3, with D tentatively TRBD1 (5 bases). V was shortened by 1 base and J by 1 base, with 12 bases between the two germline ends. CDR3 length equals 16 residues. From germline, CDR1 is SGHVS and CDR2 FNYEAQ. CDR3 amino acids: CASSLEAVGGTDTQYF. The CDR3 nucleotides read TGTGCCAGCAGCTTAGAGGCGGTAGGGGGCACAGATACGCAGTATTTT.

This chain links TRBV29-1 with TRBJ2-3; unclear D gene. Germline V CDR1 and CDR2: SQVTM, ANQGSEA. This CDR3 comprises 14 residues. V was cut by 6 bases and J by 0 bases, with 13 bases left in between. CDR3 amino acids: CSVATTGSTDTQYF. The CDR3 DNA sequence: TGCAGCGTCGCGACGACTGGAAGCACAGATACGCAGTATTTT.

To note about this clonotype: Since no conserved phenylalanine or tryptophan closes the CDR3, a read error is the likely cause. It is unclear where the CDR3 begins or ends on the DNA, so no DNA is shown, and the CDR3 is as TCRdb lists it. This chain uses TRBV11-2 with TRBJ2-5. The CDR3 comprises 15 residues, both ends counted. Germline lookup yields CDR1 SGHAT and CDR2 FQNNGV. The CDR3: CASSLVPEGETQYFG.

In its sample, this clonotype was seen once. V and J are TRBV7-2 and TRBJ2-5; TRBD2 matches 7 bases. CDR1 and CDR2 (germline): SGHTA, FQGNSA. The CDR3 is 17 amino acids. The V segment lost 2 bases and the J segment 4 bases; nucleotides outside the gene matches: 13. The CDR3 bases are TGTGCCAGCAGCTTATGGTCGGGCGGGGGAGGGTCAGAGACCCAGTACTTC. Encoded protein: CASSLWSGGGGSETQYF. Variable domain in full (rest from reference TRBV7-2 and TRBJ2-5): GAGVSQSPSNKVTEKGKDVELRCDPISGHTALYWYRQSLGQGLEFLIYFQGNSAPDKSGLPSDRFSAERTGGSVSTLTIQRTQQEDSAVYLCASSLWSGGGGSETQYFGPGTRLLVL.

CDR3 in amino acids: CASSYTIIAGGRDTQYF. The CDR3 bases are TGTGCCAGCAGTTACACAATAATAGCGGGGGGGAGGGATACGCAGTATTTT. The chain is built from TRBV6-6 and TRBJ2-3; 11 bases align to TRBD2. CDR1 MNHNY and CDR2 SVGAGI come from the germline V gene (reference sequence). This CDR3 is built from 17 residues. V dropped 2 bases and J dropped 6; count of bases not matched to a gene: 10.

The sample holds one count of this clonotype. The rearrangement uses TRBV24-1 and TRBJ1-1; 8 bases align to TRBD1. The CDR3 is made up of 15 amino acids. Germline-derived CDR1 and CDR2 are KGHDR and SFDVKD. Trimming cost V 4 bases and J 5 bases; bases outside gene matches: 8. CDR3 sequence: CATSERRQGRTEAFF. CDR3 nucleotide sequence: TGTGCCACCAGTGAGAGAAGACAGGGGAGGACTGAAGCTTTCTTT.

This chain uses TRBV10-3 with TRBJ2-7, with 9 positions matching TRBD1. Germline loops: CDR1 ENHRY, CDR2 SYGVKD. The CDR3 is 17 residues long. Trimming cost V 0 bases and J 0 bases; bases outside gene matches: 6. Here the CDR3 DNA reads TGTGCCATCAGTGAGTCGCTGACAGGGGGTAACTCCTACGAGCAGTACTTC. It translates to CAISESLTGGNSYEQYF.

This clonotype appeared a few times. The chain recombines TRBV2 with TRBJ2-6; 8 bases map to TRBD1. This CDR3 contains 17 residues. Germline V gene lookup returns CDR1 SNHLY and CDR2 FYNNEI. Trimming took 5 bases from V and 0 from J; bases not matched to a gene: 6. The CDR3 is CASSPGTGLSGANVLTF. In DNA form, the CDR3 reads TGTGCCAGCAGTCCCGGGACAGGACTCTCTGGGGCCAACGTCCTGACTTTC.

This chain joins TRBV30 and TRBJ1-2; no clear D. The CDR3 consists of 11 residues. The V end lost 6 bases, the J end lost 4 bases, and 9 bases lay between the germline ends. Germline V gene sequence: CDR1 GTSNPN, CDR2 SVGIG (reference sequence). CDR3 nucleotides: TGTGCCTGCGAGACGGCCTATGGCTACACCTTC. This sequence encodes CACETAYGYTF.

This clonotype was seen a few times. The rearrangement links TRBV7-9 to TRBJ2-1, with a weak D call TRBD1 (6 bases). The CDR3 consists of 14 residues. Deletions cut 5 bases from V and 5 bases from J, with 13 bases between. Germline assignment: CDR1 SEHNR and CDR2 FQNEAQ (reference sequence). CDR3: CASSAFNRDNEQFF. CDR3 DNA sequence: TGTGCCAGCAGCGCTTTCAACAGGGACAATGAGCAGTTCTTC. The variable domain in full, with the rest retrieved from reference TRBV7-9 and TRBJ2-1, is DTGVSQNPRHKITKRGQNVTFRCDPISEHNRLYWYRQTLGQGPEFLTYFQNEAQLEKSRLLSDRFSAERPKGSFSTLEIQRTEQGDSAMYLCASSAFNRDNEQFFGPGTRLTVL.

The chain links TRBV9 to TRBJ2-2; tentatively, D is TRBD1 (7 bases). The CDR3 length is 15 residues. Germline loops: CDR1 SGDLS, CDR2 YYNGEE. Deletions cut 4 bases from V and 5 bases from J, with 15 bases between. The DNA for the CDR3 is TGTGCCAGCAGCCCCCGCGGGACAGTTACCGGGGAGCTGTTTTTT. Translating it yields CASSPRGTVTGELFF.

The chain combines TRBV20-1 with TRBJ2-3; perhaps TRBD2 as D (6 bases). Germline values: CDR1 DFQATT, CDR2 SNEGSKA (reference sequence). Between the trimmed V and J ends, which lost 0 bases and 7 bases, there was a span of 26 bases. CDR3 size: 18 residues. This CDR3 is CSARDPLVYGGGGNTQYF. The CDR3 DNA sequence: TGCAGTGCTAGAGATCCCCTGGTTTACGGGGGAGGTGGGAATACGCAGTATTTT.

This clonotype was seen more than once but under ten times. The V and J genes are TRBV28 and TRBJ2-7, with D maybe TRBD1 (6 bases). V was cut by 3 bases and J by 7 bases, with 19 bases left in between. Looked up from germline, CDR1 is MDHEN and CDR2 is SYDVKM. The CDR3 consists of 15 residues. The CDR3 loop is CASSLQGTRLGEQYF. CDR3 nucleotide sequence: TGTGCCAGCAGTTTGCAGGGGACCCGGCTGGGAGAGCAGTACTTC.

J is TRBJ2-7 and V is TRBV10-3; 11 bases fit TRBD2. The CDR3 is 13 amino acids. V lost 8 bases, J lost 1 base, and 1 base stayed unmatched. Germline CDR1 ENHRY, CDR2 SYGVKD. CDR3 protein: CAIGTSGSYEQYF. CDR3 DNA sequence: TGTGCCATCGGGACTAGCGGATCCTACGAGCAGTACTTC.

The V gene is TRBV20-1, the J gene TRBJ2-1; no clear D gene. CDR3 size: 11 residues. Between the trimmed V and J ends, which lost 6 bases and 9 bases, there was a span of 12 bases. CDR1 and CDR2 from the germline V gene are DFQATT and SNEGSKA (reference sequence). CDR3 protein: CSARFDGEQFF. The CDR3 DNA is TGCAGTGCCAGGTTTGATGGTGAGCAGTTCTTC.

This clonotype has just a few counts. This chain joins TRBV6-1 and TRBJ1-5; unclear D gene. This CDR3 has 18 amino acids. Germline V gene sequence: CDR1 MNHNS, CDR2 SASEGT. Trimming removed 1 base from V and 3 bases from J, with 19 bases in between. The CDR3 reads CASSEERIGRTNNQPQHF. CDR3 bases: TGTGCCAGCAGTGAAGAGCGTATCGGACGGACTAACAATCAGCCCCAGCATTTT.

V is TRBV10-3 and J is TRBJ2-1; 10 bases are a match to TRBD1. The CDR3 loop spans 16 amino acids. Losses at the gene ends were 6 bases for V and 1 base for J; bases not matched to a gene: 6. Germline V gene data show CDR1 as ENHRY and CDR2 as SYGVKD. The CDR3 bases are TGTGCCATCAGGGCAGGACAGGGGGGATCCTACAATGAGCAGTTCTTC. Translation: CAIRAGQGGSYNEQFF.

The rearrangement links TRBV20-1 to TRBJ1-2, with TRBD1 matching 11 bases. Trimming took 3 bases from V and 5 from J; bases not matched to a gene: 8. Germline-derived CDR1 and CDR2 are DFQATT and SNEGSKA (reference sequence). CDR3 length equals 15 residues. The CDR3 loop reads CSARDHGQGAYGYTF. The DNA for the CDR3 is TGCAGTGCTAGGGACCATGGACAGGGGGCTTATGGCTACACCTTC.

V and J are TRBV4-2 and TRBJ1-1; D is unresolved. Germline V gene lookup returns CDR1 LGHNA and CDR2 YNFKEQ. The length of the CDR3 is 12 residues. Deletions cut 1 base from V and 7 bases from J, with 7 bases between. CDR3 DNA: TGTGCCAGCAGCCAAGGCGACTATGAAGCTTTCTTT. This codes for CASSQGDYEAFF.

The chain employs TRBV9 and TRBJ1-6, with a possible D match to TRBD1 (5 bases). The germline gives CDR1 SGDLS, CDR2 YYNGEE. V was cut by 2 bases and J by 7 bases, with 19 bases left in between. The CDR3 length is 17 residues. The DNA for the CDR3 is TGTGCCAGCAGCGTCGAGACTAGGGGTACTGAGAATTCACCCCTCCACTTT. Translated: CASSVETRGTENSPLHF.

This clonotype has a single count. V and J are TRBV5-8 and TRBJ2-5; 11 positions match TRBD1. The DNA end is more similar to TRBJ2-7, so the J call may be wrong. CDR1 is SGHTS, CDR2 YDEGEE, per germline. The CDR3 totals 15 residues. This chain's CDR3 is CASSPQGTGGYEQYF. The CDR3 coding sequence is TGTGCCAGCAGCCCGCAGGGGACAGGGGGCTACGAGCAGTACTTC.

The rearrangement joins TRBV7-8 to TRBJ2-3; no clear D. The CDR3 spans 15 residues. In germline, CDR1 is SGHVS, CDR2 FQNEAQ. V was cut by 0 bases and J by 6 bases, with 13 bases left in between. The CDR3 reads CASSLASALGDTQYF. The CDR3, as DNA: TGTGCCAGCAGCTTAGCTTCTGCGCTCGGGGATACGCAGTATTTT.

The genes are TRBV3-1 and TRBJ1-4; no reliable D call. This CDR3 spans 14 amino acids. CDR1 and CDR2 from the germline V gene are LGHDT and YNNKEL (reference sequence). The V end lost 3 bases, the J end lost 0 bases, and 5 bases lay between the germline ends. The chain's CDR3 is CASSQGATNEKLFF. CDR3 DNA sequence: TGTGCCAGCAGCCAGGGTGCAACTAATGAAAAACTGTTTTTT.

V usage is TRBV10-3 and J usage is TRBJ2-5; TRBD1 agrees at 8 bases. This CDR3 has 17 amino acids. The germline V gene has CDR1 ENHRY and CDR2 SYGVKD. Losses at the gene ends were 0 bases for V and 4 bases for J; bases not matched to a gene: 10. CDR3 bases: TGTGCCATCAGTGAGTCCGGGACAGGCGGTGCCCGAGAGACCCAGTACTTC. Translating it yields CAISESGTGGARETQYF.

The V gene is TRBV7-6, the J gene TRBJ2-1; D uncertain. From germline, CDR1 is SGHVS and CDR2 FNYEAQ. The CDR3 totals 11 residues. Trimming pared 6 bases from V and 7 bases from J, leaving 7 bases between. DNA of the CDR3: TGTGCCAGCAGACTCCGTAATGAGCAGTTCTTC. It is translated as CASRLRNEQFF.

The chain recombines TRBV7-3 with TRBJ2-1, with TRBD2 identical over 13 bases. Germline CDR1 reads SGHTA; CDR2 reads FQGTGA. Trimming took 5 bases from V and 7 from J; bases not matched to a gene: 8. CDR3 size: 16 residues. CDR3 amino acids: CASSIRTSGSLNEQFF. The DNA of the CDR3 is TGTGCCAGCAGCATCCGGACTAGCGGGAGTTTGAATGAGCAGTTCTTC.